This T cell receptor beta chain was obtained from a study of follicular helper T cells after annual influenza vaccination. For the study at large: Across the 2013-2014, 2014-2015 and 2015-2016 vaccination seasons, some subjects were resampled.

Time point noted: 2014-2015 season, pre-vaccination. Between roughly 35 and 100 mL of blood was drawn per time point. From germline, CDR1 is SGHNT and CDR2 YENEEA. The CDR3 covers 14 residues. V was pared by 5 bases and J by 2 bases, with 11 bases between. As for this clone: Its antigen is undetermined.

Study findings and constraints: ICOS-CD38- cTfh most often held earlier Day 7 ICOS+CD38+ clones. Plasmablast frequency change correlated with clonality change in ICOS+CD38+ cTfh.

Only in-frame clones appear in the TCRdb table, and some are missing; sequencing was by immunoSEQ multiplex PCR. The sample holds some 30,000 clones, approximately 81% seen once. The rearrangement joins TRBV11-3 to TRBJ2-3; perhaps TRBD1 as D (5 bases). This receptor was taken from an adult who received the influenza vaccine. Here the sequenced sample was CXCR5+ CD38- circulating T follicular helper cells from blood, taken on the day of influenza vaccination. Subset reported: circulating Tfh, non-naive CD4+CXCR5+PD-1+ (ICOS+CD38+ or ICOS-CD38-). In DNA form, the CDR3 reads TGTGCCAGCAGCCAACGGACATTCACAGATACGCAGTATTTT. It is translated as CASSQRTFTDTQYF.